The 14 T cell receptor beta chains in this list originate from one sample, sequenced in a study of CD8 T cells in ankylosing spondylitis. These receptors' targets are unknown. Using its own MiXCR run on the 5' RACE reads, TCRdb lists one record per CDR3 protein. This sample has about 130,000 distinct CDR3 sequences, with about a sixth found just once. Whole-study results and caveats: What appeared characteristic of ankylosing spondylitis blood was a TCR beta motif of about eight highly homologous variants.

The material sequenced was blood, either unsorted or a sorted T cell fraction (not recorded which). The receptors were gathered from a male donor with ankylosing spondylitis.

The chain uses TRBV24-1 and TRBJ2-1; a possible D gene is TRBD2 (6 bases). Germline V gene sequence: CDR1 KGHDR, CDR2 SFDVKD. The CDR3 totals 15 residues. Trimming removed 5 bases from V and 8 bases from J, with 18 bases in between. CDR3 bases: TGTGCCACCAGTGGCGGGGATCTGGTGTCAGATGAGCAGTTCTTC. Its protein product is CATSGGDLVSDEQFF.

The CDR3 sequence is CASRPSSYEQYF. DNA for the CDR3: TGTGCCAGCAGACCGAGCTCCTACGAGCAGTACTTC. The chain links TRBV27 to TRBJ2-7; D gene uncertain. The CDR3 spans 12 residues. Deletions cut 6 bases from V and 0 bases from J, with 6 bases between. The germline gives CDR1 MNHEY, CDR2 SMNVEV (reference sequence).

The table lists this clonotype with a few counts. This rearrangement joins TRBV7-2 to TRBJ2-5; TRBD1 matches at 8 bases. Looked up from germline, CDR1 is SGHTA and CDR2 is FQGNSA. V dropped 4 bases and J dropped 5; count of bases not matched to a gene: 9. The CDR3 extends over 15 amino acids. CDR3 loop: CASSSRTGKLETQYF. For the CDR3, the DNA is TGTGCCAGCAGCTCCAGGACAGGGAAACTGGAGACCCAGTACTTC.

In this sample, this clonotype turned up a few times. V gene TRBV4-1 combines with J gene TRBJ2-1, with 9 bases aligning to TRBD2. Trimming cost V 3 bases and J 10 bases; bases outside gene matches: 7. The germline V gene encodes CDR1 MGHRA and CDR2 YSYEKL. The CDR3 is 14 amino acids. The CDR3 coding sequence is TGCGCCAGCAGCCACCTAGCGGGGCGTTTGGAGCAGTTCTTC. Protein sequence: CASSHLAGRLEQFF.

In its sample, this clonotype was seen a few times. This chain joins TRBV5-6 and TRBJ1-2; possibly TRBD1 for D (5 bases). The ends were cut back, 1 base at V and 3 bases at J, with 10 bases in the middle. CDR1 SGHDT and CDR2 YYEEEE come from the germline V gene. The CDR3 has 14 amino acids. CDR3 in amino acids: CASSLFRGDYGYTF. The DNA for the CDR3 is TGTGCCAGCAGCTTGTTCCGGGGGGACTATGGCTACACCTTC.

The chain is built from TRBV19 and TRBJ1-2, with 9 bases fitting TRBD1. Germline V gene lookup returns CDR1 LNHDA and CDR2 SQIVND (reference sequence). Losses at the gene ends were 8 bases for V and 3 bases for J; bases not matched to a gene: 7. CDR3 length: 14 residues. The CDR3 bases are TGTGCCAGTTCCGGGGACAGGGTGTACTATGGCTACACCTTC. Translation: CASSGDRVYYGYTF. Variable domain in full (rest from reference TRBV19 and TRBJ1-2): DGGITQSPKYLFRKEGQNVTLSCEQNLNHDAMYWYRQDPGQGLRLIYYSQIVNDFQKGDIAEGYSVSREKKESFPLTVTSAQKNPTAFYLCASSGDRVYYGYTFGSGTRLTVV.

At least ten counts were recorded for this clonotype. The rearrangement uses TRBV4-1 and TRBJ2-3; 8 positions match TRBD1. J gave up 3 bases and V 1 base, and 3 bases lay outside the gene matches. This CDR3 contains 15 residues. CDR1 is MGHRA, CDR2 YSYEKL, per germline. The CDR3 spells CASSQGRGRTDTQYF. The CDR3 DNA sequence: TGCGCCAGCAGCCAAGGCAGGGGGCGGACAGATACGCAGTATTTT.

This chain joins TRBV7-2 and TRBJ1-5; D is possibly TRBD1 (5 bases). Germline lookup yields CDR1 SGHTA and CDR2 FQGNSA. This CDR3 comprises 14 residues. Trimming shortened V by 5 bases and J by 8 bases, and 16 bases separated the two germline ends. Here the CDR3 DNA reads TGTGCCAGCAGCCTCCGGGGAGGGGCAGAGCCCCAGCATTTT. As protein: CASSLRGGAEPQHF.

The table lists this clonotype with a few counts. This chain uses TRBV29-1 with TRBJ2-5, with D tentatively TRBD2 (6 bases). Germline CDR1 SQVTM, CDR2 ANQGSEA. V was cut by 3 bases and J by 5 bases, with 22 bases left in between. There are 16 residues in the CDR3. The CDR3 sequence: CSVEQQEGFDRETQYF. In DNA form, the CDR3 reads TGCAGCGTTGAGCAGCAGGAGGGTTTTGATAGGGAGACCCAGTACTTC.

The chain carries TRBV2 and TRBJ1-1, with a possible D match to TRBD1 (6 bases). This CDR3 has 16 residues. Germline V lookup: CDR1 SNHLY, CDR2 FYNNEI. The germline V and J ends were trimmed by 6 bases and 5 bases, with 22 bases remaining between them. The CDR3, as DNA: TGTGCCAGCAGCTGGGACAAGGGAGGTCCCAGGACTGAAGCTTTCTTT. Its translation: CASSWDKGGPRTEAFF.

In its sample, this clonotype was seen a few times. The chain couples TRBV15 to TRBJ1-2; tentative D call: TRBD1 (6 bases). Trimming shortened V by 0 bases and J by 3 bases, and 11 bases separated the two germline ends. CDR3 length: 15 amino acids. The germline gives CDR1 LNHNV, CDR2 YYDKDF (reference sequence). The CDR3 DNA sequence: TGTGCCACCAGCAGAGACCGGACAGACTACTATGGCTACACCTTC. It is translated as CATSRDRTDYYGYTF.

This clonotype was found a few times. The rearrangement links TRBV6-5 to TRBJ2-7, with D maybe TRBD2 (6 bases). Germline CDR1 and CDR2: MNHEY and SVGAGI. This CDR3 region has 14 residues. V lost 4 bases and J lost 1, with 11 bases in between. The CDR3 spells CASSFAGRSYEQYF. The CDR3 region has the DNA TGTGCCAGCAGTTTTGCGGGAAGATCCTACGAGCAGTACTTC.

The table lists this clonotype with a few counts. The chain links TRBV7-2 to TRBJ2-4, with D perhaps assigned TRBD1 or TRBD2 (5 bases each). The CDR3 has 14 residues. Looked up from germline, CDR1 is SGHTA and CDR2 is FQGNSA. Trimming left V 4 bases short and J 1 base short, with 8 bases between. The CDR3 region is CASSSGLAKNIQYF. CDR3 DNA: TGTGCCAGCAGCTCGGGGCTCGCCAAAAACATTCAGTACTTC.

This clonotype has more than one count but fewer than ten. The V gene is TRBV24-1, the J gene TRBJ2-1; D is unclear. Germline V CDR1 and CDR2: KGHDR, SFDVKD. CDR3 size: 16 residues. Trimming shortened V by 2 bases and J by 8 bases, and 18 bases separated the two germline ends. CDR3: CATSDSWTHGLDEQFF. The CDR3 DNA sequence: TGTGCCACCAGTGATTCCTGGACCCACGGCCTCGATGAGCAGTTCTTC.